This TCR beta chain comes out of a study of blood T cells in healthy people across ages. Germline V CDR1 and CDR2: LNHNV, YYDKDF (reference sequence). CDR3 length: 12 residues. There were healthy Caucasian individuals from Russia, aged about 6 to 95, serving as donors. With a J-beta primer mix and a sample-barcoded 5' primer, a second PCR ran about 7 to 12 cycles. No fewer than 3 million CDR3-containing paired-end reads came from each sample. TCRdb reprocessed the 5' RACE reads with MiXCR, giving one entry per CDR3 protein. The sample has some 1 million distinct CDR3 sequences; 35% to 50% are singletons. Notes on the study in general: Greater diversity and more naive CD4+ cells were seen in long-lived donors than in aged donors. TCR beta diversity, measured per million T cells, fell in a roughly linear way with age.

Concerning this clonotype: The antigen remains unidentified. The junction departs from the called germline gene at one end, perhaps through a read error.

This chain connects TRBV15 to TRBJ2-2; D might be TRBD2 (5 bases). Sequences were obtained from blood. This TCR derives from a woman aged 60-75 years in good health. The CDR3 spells CATRRDAGELFF. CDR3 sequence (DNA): TGTGCCACTCGACGAGACGCCGGGGAGTTGTTTTTT.